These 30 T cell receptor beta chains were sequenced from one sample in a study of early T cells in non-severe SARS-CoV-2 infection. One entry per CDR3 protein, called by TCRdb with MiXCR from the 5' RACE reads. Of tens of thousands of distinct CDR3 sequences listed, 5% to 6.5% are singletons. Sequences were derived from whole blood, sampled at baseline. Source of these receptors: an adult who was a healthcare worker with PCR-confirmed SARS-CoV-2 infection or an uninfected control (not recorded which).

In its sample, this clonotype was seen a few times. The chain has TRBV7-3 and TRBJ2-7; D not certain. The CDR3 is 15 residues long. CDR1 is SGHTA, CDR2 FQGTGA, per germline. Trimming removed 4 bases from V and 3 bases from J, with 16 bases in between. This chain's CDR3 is CASSSLTLPGYEQYF. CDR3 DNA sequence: TGTGCCAGCAGCTCCCTTACTCTGCCCGGCTACGAGCAGTACTTC.

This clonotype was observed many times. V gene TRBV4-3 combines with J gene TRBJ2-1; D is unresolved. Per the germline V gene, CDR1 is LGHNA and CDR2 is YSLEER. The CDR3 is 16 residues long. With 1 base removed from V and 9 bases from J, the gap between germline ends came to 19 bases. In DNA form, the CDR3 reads TGCGCCAGCAGCCAAGTTTCGTTCCGAGATGGGTTTGAGCAGTTCTTC. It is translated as CASSQVSFRDGFEQFF.

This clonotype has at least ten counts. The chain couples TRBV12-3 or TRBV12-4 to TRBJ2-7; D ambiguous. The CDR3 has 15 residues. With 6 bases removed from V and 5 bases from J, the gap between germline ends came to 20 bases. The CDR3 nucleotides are TGTGCCAGCAGCCCCACCCCCGTGCAGGTCGACGAGCAGTACTTC. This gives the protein CASSPTPVQVDEQYF.

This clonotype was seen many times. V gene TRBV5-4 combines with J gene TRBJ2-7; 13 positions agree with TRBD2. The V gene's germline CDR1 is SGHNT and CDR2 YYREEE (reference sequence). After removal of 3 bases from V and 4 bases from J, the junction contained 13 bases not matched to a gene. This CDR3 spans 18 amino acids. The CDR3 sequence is CASSSLAGGSPLRYEQYF. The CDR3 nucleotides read TGTGCCAGCAGCTCACTAGCGGGAGGGTCGCCGTTGAGATACGAGCAGTACTTC.

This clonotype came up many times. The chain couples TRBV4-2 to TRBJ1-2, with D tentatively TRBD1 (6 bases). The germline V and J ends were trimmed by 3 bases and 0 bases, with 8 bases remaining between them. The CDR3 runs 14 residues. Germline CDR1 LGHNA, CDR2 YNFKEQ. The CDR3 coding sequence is TGTGCCAGCAGCCAGGGACACGCTAACTATGGCTACACCTTC. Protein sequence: CASSQGHANYGYTF.

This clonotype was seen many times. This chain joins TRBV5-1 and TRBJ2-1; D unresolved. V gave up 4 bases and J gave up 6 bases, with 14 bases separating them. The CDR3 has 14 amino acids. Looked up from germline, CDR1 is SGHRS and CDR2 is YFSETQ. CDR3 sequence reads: CASSATGLVNEQFF. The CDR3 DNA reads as TGCGCCAGCAGCGCGACGGGCTTAGTCAATGAGCAGTTCTTC.

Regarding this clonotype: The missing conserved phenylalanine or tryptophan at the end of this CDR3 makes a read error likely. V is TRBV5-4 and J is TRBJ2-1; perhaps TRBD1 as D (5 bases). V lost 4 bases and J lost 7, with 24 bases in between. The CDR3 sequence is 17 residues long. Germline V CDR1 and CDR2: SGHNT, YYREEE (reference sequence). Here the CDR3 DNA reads TGTGCCAGCAGCCAGCTCTTGGACACCGAAGTAGGTAATGAGCAGTTCTCC. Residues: CASSQLLDTEVGNEQFS.

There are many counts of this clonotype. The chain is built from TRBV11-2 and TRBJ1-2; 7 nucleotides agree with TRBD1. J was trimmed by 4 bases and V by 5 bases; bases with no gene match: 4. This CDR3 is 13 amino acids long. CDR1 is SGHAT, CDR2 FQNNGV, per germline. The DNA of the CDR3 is TGTGCCAGCAGCGAAACAGGGGCCTATGGCTACACCTTC. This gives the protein CASSETGAYGYTF.

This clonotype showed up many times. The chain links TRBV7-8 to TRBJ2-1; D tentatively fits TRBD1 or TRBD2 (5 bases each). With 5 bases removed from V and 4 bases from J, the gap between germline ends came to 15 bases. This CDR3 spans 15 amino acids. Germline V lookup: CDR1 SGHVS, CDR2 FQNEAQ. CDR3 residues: CASSLYRRKYNEQFF. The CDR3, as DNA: TGTGCCAGCAGCCTATACAGGAGGAAATACAATGAGCAGTTCTTC.

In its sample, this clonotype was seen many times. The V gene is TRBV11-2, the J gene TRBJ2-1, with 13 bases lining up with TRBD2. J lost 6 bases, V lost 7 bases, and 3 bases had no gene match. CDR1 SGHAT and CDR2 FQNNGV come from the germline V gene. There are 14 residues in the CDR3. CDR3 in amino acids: CASTWTSGSNEQFF. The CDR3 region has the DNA TGTGCCAGCACCTGGACTAGCGGGAGCAATGAGCAGTTCTTC.

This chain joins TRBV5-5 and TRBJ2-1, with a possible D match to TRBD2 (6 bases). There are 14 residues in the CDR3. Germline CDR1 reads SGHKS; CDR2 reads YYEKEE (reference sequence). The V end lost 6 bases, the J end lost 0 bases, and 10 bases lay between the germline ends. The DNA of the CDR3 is TGTGCCAGCACTGGGGACTCCTCCTACAATGAGCAGTTCTTC. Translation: CASTGDSSYNEQFF.

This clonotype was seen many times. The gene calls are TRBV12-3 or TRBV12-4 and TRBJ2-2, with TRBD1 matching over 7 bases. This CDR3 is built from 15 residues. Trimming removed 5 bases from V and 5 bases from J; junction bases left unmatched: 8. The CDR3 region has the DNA TGTGCCAGCAGTCGATCGACAGGGCCAACCGGGGAGCTGTTTTTT. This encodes CASSRSTGPTGELFF.

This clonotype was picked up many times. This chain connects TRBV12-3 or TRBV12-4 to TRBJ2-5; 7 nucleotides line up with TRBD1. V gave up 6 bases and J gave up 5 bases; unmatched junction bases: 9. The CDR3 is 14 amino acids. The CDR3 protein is CASSLRQGGETQYF. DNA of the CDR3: TGTGCCAGCAGCCTAAGACAGGGCGGGGAGACCCAGTACTTC.

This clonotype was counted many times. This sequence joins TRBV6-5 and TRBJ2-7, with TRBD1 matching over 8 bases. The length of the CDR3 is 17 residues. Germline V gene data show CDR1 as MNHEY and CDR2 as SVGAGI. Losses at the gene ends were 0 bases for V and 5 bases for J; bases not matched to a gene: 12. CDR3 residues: CASSYSNWGTGKDEQYF. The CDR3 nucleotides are TGTGCCAGCAGTTACTCTAACTGGGGGACAGGAAAGGACGAGCAGTACTTC.

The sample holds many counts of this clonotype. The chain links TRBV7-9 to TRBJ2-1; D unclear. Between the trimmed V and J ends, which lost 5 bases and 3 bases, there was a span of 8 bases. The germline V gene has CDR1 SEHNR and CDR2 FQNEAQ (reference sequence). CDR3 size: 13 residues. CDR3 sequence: CASSPTDYNEQFF. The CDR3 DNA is TGTGCCAGCAGCCCCACTGACTACAATGAGCAGTTCTTC.

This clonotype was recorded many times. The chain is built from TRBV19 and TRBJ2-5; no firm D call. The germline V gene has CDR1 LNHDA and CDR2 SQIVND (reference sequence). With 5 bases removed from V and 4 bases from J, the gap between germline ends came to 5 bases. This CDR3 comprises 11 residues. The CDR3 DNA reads TGTGCCAGTAGTTCGGGAGAGACCCAGTACTTC. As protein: CASSSGETQYF.

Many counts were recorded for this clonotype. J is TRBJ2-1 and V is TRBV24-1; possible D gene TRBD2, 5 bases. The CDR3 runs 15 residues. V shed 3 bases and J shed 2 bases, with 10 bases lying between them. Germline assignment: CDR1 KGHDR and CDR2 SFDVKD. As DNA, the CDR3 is TGTGCCACCAGTGATACGGGGTCCCCCTACAATGAGCAGTTCTTC. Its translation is CATSDTGSPYNEQFF.

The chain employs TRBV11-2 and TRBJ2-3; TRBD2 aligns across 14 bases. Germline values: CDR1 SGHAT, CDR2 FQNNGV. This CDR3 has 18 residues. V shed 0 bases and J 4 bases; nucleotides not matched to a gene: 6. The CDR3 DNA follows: TGTGCCAGCAGCTTAGATCGGACTAGCGGGAGGTACGCAGATACGCAGTATTTT. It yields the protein CASSLDRTSGRYADTQYF. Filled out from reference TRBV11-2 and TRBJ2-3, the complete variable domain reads EAGVAQSPRYKIIEKRQSVAFWCNPISGHATLYWYQQILGQGPKLLIQFQNNGVVDDSQLPKDRFSAERLKGVDSTLKIQPAKLEDSAVYLCASSLDRTSGRYADTQYFGPGTRLTVL.

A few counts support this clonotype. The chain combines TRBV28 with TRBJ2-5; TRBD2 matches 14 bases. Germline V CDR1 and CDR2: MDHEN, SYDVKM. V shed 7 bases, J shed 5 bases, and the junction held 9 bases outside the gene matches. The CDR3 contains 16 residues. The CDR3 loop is CASTGGTSGSHETQYF. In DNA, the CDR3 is TGTGCCAGCACCGGAGGGACTAGCGGGAGTCACGAGACCCAGTACTTC.

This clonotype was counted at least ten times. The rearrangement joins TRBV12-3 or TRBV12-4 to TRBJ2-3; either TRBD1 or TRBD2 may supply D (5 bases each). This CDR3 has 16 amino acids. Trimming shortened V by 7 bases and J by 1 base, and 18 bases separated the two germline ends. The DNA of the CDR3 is TGTGCCAGCACCCCGGGACCCCGGGGTGGCACAGATACGCAGTATTTT. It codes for CASTPGPRGGTDTQYF.

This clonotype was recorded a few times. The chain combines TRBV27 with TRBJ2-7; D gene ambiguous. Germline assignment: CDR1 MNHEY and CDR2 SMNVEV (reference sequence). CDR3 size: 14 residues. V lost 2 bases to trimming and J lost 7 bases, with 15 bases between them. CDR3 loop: CASSLGTAPMEQYF. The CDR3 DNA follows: TGTGCCAGCAGTTTAGGAACCGCACCTATGGAGCAGTACTTC.

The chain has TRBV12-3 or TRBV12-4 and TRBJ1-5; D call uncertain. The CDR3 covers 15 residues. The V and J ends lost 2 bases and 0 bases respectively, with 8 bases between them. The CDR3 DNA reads TGTGCCAGCAGTTTAACCGTATATAGCAATCAGCCCCAGCATTTT. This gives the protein CASSLTVYSNQPQHF.

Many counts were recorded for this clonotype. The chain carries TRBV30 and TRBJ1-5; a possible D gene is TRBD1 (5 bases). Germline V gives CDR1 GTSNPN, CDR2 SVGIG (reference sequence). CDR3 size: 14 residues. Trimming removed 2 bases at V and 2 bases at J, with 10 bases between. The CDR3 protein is CAWSPGVGNQPQHF. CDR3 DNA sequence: TGTGCCTGGAGTCCGGGGGTAGGCAATCAGCCCCAGCATTTT.

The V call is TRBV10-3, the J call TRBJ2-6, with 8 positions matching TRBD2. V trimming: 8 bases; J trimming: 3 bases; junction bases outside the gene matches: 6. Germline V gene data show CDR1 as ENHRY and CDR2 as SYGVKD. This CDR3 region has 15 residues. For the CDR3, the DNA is TGTGCCATCCAAGCGGGAGTGGATGGGGCCAACGTCCTGACTTTC. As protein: CAIQAGVDGANVLTF.

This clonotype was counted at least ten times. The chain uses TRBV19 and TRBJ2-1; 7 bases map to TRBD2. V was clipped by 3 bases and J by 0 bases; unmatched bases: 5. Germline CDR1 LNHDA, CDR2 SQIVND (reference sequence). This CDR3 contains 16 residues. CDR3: CASSIASGASYNEQFF. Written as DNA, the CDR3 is TGTGCCAGTAGTATCGCTAGCGGAGCCTCCTACAATGAGCAGTTCTTC.

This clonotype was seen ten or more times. CDR3 DNA sequence: TGTGCCAGCAGCTTGAGGGCAGATACGCAGTATTTT. Its translation: CASSLRADTQYF. The chain is built from TRBV5-8 and TRBJ2-3; no clear D gene. Germline CDR1 SGHTS, CDR2 YDEGEE. The V end lost 1 base, the J end lost 4 bases, and 4 bases lay between the germline ends. The CDR3 length is 12 residues.

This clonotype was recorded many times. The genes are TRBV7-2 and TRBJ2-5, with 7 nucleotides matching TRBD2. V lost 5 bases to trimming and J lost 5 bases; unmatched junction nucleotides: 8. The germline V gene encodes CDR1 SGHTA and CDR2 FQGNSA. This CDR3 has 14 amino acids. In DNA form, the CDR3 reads TGTGCCAGCAGCCTTGGACTAGGTTCCGAGACCCAGTACTTC. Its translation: CASSLGLGSETQYF.

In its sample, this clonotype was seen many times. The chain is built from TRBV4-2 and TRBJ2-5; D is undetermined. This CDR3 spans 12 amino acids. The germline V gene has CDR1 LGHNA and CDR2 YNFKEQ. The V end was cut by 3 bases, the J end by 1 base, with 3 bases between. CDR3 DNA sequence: TGTGCCAGCAGCCAGGGCCAAGAGACCCAGTACTTC. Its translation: CASSQGQETQYF.

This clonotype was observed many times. The CDR3 DNA reads as TGCAGTGCTAGAGCTGGACATATGAACACTGAAGCTTTCTTT. It yields the protein CSARAGHMNTEAFF. V gene TRBV20-1 combines with J gene TRBJ1-1, with D maybe TRBD1 (5 bases). Germline CDR1 is DFQATT and CDR2 is SNEGSKA (reference sequence). The V end was cut by 1 base, the J end by 0 bases, with 9 bases between. The CDR3 extends over 14 amino acids.

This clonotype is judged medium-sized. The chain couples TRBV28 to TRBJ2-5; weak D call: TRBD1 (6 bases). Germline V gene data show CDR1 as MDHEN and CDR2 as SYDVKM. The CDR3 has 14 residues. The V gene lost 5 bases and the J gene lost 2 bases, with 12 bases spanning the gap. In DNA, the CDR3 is TGTGCCAGCAGTACAAGACAGGAACAAGAGACCCAGTACTTC. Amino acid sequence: CASSTRQEQETQYF.